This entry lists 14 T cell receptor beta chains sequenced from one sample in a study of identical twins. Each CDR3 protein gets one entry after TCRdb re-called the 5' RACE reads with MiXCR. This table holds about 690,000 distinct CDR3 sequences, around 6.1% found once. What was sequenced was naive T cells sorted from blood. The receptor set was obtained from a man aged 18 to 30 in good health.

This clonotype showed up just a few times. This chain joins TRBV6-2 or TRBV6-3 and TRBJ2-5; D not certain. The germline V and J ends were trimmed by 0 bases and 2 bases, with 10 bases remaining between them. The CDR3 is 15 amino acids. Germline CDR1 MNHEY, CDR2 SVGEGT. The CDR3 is CASSYSISAQETQYF. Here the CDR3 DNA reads TGTGCCAGCAGTTACTCGATTTCGGCACAAGAGACCCAGTACTTC.

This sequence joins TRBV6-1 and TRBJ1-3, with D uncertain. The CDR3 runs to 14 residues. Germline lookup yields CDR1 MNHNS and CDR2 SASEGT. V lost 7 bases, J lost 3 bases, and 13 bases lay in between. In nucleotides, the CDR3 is TGTGCCAGCATCTCGAGTCGGGATGGAAACACCATATATTTT. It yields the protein CASISSRDGNTIYF.

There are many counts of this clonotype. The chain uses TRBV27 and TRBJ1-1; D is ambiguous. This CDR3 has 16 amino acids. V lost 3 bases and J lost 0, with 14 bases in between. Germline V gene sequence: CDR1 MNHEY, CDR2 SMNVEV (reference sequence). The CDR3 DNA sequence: TGTGCCAGCAGTTTCCTAGGATCAGGTCTGAACACTGAAGCTTTCTTT. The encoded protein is CASSFLGSGLNTEAFF.

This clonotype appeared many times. The CDR3 protein is CASSLRPGGLNEQFF. In DNA form, the CDR3 reads TGTGCCAGCAGTTTAAGGCCGGGAGGGTTAAATGAGCAGTTCTTC. The gene calls are TRBV27 and TRBJ2-1; 8 positions match TRBD2. Trimming at V came to 2 bases and at J to 7 bases, leaving 7 bases not matched to a gene. Germline CDR1 MNHEY, CDR2 SMNVEV (reference sequence). CDR3 length: 15 residues.

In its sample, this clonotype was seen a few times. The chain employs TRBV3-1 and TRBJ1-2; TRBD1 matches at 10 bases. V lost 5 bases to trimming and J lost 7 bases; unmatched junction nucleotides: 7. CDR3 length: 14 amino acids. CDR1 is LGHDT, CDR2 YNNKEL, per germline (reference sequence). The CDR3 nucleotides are TGTGCCAGCAGCAAAACGACAGGGGGCGGTGGCTACACCTTC. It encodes CASSKTTGGGGYTF.

The CDR3 loop reads CATSTRTGETQYF. The CDR3 DNA follows: TGTGCCACCAGCACACGGACAGGGGAGACCCAGTACTTC. The chain has TRBV15 and TRBJ2-5; 8 bases match TRBD1. CDR1 and CDR2 (germline): LNHNV, YYDKDF (reference sequence). The CDR3 extends over 13 amino acids. V trimming: 4 bases; J trimming: 5 bases; junction bases outside the gene matches: 3.

The CDR3: CASSSPGGGKLGYTF. The DNA for the CDR3 is TGTGCCAGCAGTTCCCCCGGGGGGGGGAAGTTGGGCTACACCTTC. The chain couples TRBV6-5 to TRBJ1-2; maybe TRBD1 (5 bases). The V end was cut by 4 bases, the J end by 8 bases, with 20 bases between. The CDR3 totals 15 residues. In germline, CDR1 is MNHEY, CDR2 SVGAGI.

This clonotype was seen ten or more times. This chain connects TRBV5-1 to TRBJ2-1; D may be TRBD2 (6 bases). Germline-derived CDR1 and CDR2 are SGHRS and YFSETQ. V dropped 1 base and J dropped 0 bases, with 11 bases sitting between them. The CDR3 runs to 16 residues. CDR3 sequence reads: CASSLTGAFSYNEQFF. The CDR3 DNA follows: TGCGCCAGCAGCTTGACGGGAGCATTCTCCTACAATGAGCAGTTCTTC.

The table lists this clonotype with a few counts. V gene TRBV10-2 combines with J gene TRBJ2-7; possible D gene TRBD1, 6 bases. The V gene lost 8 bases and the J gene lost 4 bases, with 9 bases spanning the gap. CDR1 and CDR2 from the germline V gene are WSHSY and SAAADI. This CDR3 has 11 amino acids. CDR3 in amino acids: CASGTGYEQYF. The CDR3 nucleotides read TGCGCCAGCGGCACAGGGTACGAGCAGTACTTC.

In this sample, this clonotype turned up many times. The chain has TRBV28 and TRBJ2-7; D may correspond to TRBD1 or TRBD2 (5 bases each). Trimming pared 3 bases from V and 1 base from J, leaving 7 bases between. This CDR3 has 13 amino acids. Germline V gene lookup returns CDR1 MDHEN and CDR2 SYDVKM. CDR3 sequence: CASSLGESYEQYF. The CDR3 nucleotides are TGTGCCAGCAGTTTGGGGGAATCCTACGAGCAGTACTTC.

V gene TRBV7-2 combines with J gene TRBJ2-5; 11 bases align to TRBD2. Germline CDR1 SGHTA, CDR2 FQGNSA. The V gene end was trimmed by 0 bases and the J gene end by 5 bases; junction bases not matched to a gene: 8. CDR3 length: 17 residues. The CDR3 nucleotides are TGTGCCAGCAGCTTAGCGTTTAGCGGGAGGGCCGGTGAGACCCAGTACTTC. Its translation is CASSLAFSGRAGETQYF.

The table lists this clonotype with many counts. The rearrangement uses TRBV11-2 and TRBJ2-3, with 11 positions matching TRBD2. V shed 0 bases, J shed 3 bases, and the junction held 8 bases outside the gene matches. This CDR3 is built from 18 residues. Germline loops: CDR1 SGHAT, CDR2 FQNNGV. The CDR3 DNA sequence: TGTGCCAGCAGCTTAGAGTTTTTTGCTAGCGGGAGGACAGATACGCAGTATTTT. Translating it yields CASSLEFFASGRTDTQYF.

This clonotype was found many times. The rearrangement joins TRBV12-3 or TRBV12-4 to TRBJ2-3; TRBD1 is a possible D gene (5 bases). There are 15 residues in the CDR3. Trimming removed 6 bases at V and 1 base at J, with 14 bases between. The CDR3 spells CASSYPGRGTDTQYF. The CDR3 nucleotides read TGTGCCAGCAGCTACCCCGGCAGGGGCACAGATACGCAGTATTTT.

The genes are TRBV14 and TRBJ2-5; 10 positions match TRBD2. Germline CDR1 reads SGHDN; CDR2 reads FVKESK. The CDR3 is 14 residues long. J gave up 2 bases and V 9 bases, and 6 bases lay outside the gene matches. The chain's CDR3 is CASGMGLAQETQYF. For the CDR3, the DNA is TGTGCCAGTGGCATGGGACTAGCGCAAGAGACCCAGTACTTC.